There are a few counts of the clone carrying this T cell receptor beta chain. Its antigen is undetermined. This sample is drawn from a study of T-cell memory formation after mild COVID-19. Study-wide findings and caveats: Confirmation of SARS-CoV-2 specificity was lacking for second-wave clones peaking day 37. Some responding clones appeared in pre-infection memory, suggesting cross-reactive memory joined. There was a balanced CD4/CD8 profile in clones contracting day 15 to 85, and later expanders leaned CD4+.

Constant-segment primers were used for 5'RACE, and the resulting TCR alpha and TCR beta cDNA libraries carried sample barcodes and UMIs. TCRdb fed the 5' RACE reads into MiXCR, producing one record per CDR3 protein. The sample yields a few hundred thousand distinct CDR3 sequences, around an eighth seen once. The CDR3 loop spans 13 amino acids. Germline V CDR1 and CDR2: MNHEY, SVGEGT. Between the trimmed V and J ends, which lost 2 bases and 6 bases, there was a span of 8 bases. The sequenced sample consisted of PBMCs or a T cell subset sorted from them (not recorded which). The chain employs TRBV6-2 or TRBV6-3 and TRBJ1-5; unclear D gene. The TCR comes from a man younger than 35 who had mild COVID-19 (a few samples of this study predate the infection). Cell type and time point are not known. The CDR3 DNA reads TGTGCCAGCAGTTACGATGGTCTTCAGCCCCAGCATTTT. This translates into CASSYDGLQPQHF.